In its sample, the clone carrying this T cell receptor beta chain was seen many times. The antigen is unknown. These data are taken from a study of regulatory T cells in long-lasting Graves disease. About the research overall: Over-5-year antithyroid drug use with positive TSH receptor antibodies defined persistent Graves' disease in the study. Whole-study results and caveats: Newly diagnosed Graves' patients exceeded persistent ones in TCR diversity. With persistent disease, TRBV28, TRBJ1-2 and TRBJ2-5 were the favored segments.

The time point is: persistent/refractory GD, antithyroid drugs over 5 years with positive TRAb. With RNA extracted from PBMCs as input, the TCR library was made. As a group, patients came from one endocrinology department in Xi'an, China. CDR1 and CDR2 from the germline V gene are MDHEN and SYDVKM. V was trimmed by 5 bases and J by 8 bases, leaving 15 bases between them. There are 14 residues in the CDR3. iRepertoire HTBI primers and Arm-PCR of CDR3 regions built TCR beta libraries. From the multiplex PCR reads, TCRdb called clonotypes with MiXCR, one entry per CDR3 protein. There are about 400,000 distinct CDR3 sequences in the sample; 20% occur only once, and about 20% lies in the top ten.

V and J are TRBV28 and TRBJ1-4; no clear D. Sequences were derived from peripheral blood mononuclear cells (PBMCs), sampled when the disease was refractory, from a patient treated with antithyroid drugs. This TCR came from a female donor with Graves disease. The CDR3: CASSPEPGGEKLFF. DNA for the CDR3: TGTGCCAGCAGTCCGGAACCTGGAGGCGAAAAACTGTTTTTT.